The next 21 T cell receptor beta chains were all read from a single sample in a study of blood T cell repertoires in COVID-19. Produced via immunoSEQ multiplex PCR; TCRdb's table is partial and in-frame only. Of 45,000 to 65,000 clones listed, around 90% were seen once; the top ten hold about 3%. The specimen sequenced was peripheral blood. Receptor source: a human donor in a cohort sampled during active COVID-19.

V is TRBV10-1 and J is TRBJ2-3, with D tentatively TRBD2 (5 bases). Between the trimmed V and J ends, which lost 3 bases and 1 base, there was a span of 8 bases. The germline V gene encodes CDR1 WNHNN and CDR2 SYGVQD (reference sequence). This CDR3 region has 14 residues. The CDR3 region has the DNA TGCGCCAGCAGTGATGATAGCGGCACAGATACGCAGTATTTT. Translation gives CASSDDSGTDTQYF.

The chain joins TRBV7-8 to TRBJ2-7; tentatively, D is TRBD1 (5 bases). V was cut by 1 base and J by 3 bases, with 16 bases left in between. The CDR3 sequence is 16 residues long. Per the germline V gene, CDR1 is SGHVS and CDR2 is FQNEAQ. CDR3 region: CASSLEGVPDFYEQYF. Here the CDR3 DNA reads TGTGCCAGCAGCTTAGAAGGGGTTCCGGATTTCTACGAGCAGTACTTC. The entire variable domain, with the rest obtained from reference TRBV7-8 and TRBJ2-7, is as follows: GAGVSQSPRYKVAKRGQDVALRCDPISGHVSLFWYQQALGQGPEFLTYFQNEAQLDKSGLPSDRFFAERPEGSVSTLKIQRTQQEDSAVYLCASSLEGVPDFYEQYFGPGTRLTVT.

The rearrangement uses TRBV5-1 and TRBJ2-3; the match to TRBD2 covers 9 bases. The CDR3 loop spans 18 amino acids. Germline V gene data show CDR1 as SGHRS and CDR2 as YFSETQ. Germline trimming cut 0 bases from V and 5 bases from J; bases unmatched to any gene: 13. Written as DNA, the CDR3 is TGCGCCAGCAGCTTGGAGGGTAGCGGGGGCCGCGGTGGAGATACGCAGTATTTT. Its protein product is CASSLEGSGGRGGDTQYF. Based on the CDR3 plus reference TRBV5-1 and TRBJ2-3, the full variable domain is KAGVTQTPRYLIKTRGQQVTLSCSPISGHRSVSWYQQTPGQGLQFLFEYFSETQRNKGNFPGRFSGRQFSNSRSEMNVSTLELGDSALYLCASSLEGSGGRGGDTQYFGPGTRLTVL.

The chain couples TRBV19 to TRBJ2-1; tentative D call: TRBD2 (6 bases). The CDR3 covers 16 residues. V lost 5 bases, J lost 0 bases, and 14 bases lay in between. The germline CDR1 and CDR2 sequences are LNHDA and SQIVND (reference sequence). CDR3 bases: TGTGCCAGTAGTCCGTTGCGGGGAAGCTCCTACAATGAGCAGTTCTTC. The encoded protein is CASSPLRGSSYNEQFF.

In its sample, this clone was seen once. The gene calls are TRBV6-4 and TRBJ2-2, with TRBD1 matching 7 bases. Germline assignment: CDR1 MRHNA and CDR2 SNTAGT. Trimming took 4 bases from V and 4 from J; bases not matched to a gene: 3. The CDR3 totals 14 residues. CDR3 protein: CASSGQGATGELFF. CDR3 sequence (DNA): TGTGCCAGCAGTGGACAGGGTGCCACCGGGGAGCTGTTTTTT.

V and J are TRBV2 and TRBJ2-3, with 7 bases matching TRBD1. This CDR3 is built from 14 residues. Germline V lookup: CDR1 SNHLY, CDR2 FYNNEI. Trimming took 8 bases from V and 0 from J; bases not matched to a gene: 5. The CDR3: CASGGQFSTDTQYF. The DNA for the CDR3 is TGTGCCAGCGGGGGACAGTTTAGCACAGATACGCAGTATTTT. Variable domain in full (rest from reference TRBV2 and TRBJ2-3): EPEVTQTPSHQVTQMGQEVILRCVPISNHLYFYWYRQILGQKVEFLVSFYNNEISEKSEIFDDQFSVERPDGSNFTLKIRSTKLEDSAMYFCASGGQFSTDTQYFGPGTRLTVL.

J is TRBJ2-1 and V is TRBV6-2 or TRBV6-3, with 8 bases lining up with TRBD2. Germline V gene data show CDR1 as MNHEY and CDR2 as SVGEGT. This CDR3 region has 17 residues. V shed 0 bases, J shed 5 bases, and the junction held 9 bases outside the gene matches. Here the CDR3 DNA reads TGTGCCAGCAGTTACTCGTTACGGGGGGGCGGCCACAATGAGCAGTTCTTC. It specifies CASSYSLRGGGHNEQFF.

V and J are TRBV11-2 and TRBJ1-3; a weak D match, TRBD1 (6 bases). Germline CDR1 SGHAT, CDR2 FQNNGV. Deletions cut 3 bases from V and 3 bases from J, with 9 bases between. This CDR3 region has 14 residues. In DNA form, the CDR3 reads TGTGCCAGCAGCTTCCCAGGGGATGGAAACACCATATATTTT. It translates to CASSFPGDGNTIYF.

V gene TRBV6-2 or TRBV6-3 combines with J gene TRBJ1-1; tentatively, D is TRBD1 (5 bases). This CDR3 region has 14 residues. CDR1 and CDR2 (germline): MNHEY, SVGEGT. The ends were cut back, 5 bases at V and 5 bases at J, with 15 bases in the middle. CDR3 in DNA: TGTGCCAGCAGTCCCGACATTCAGGGTACTGAAGCTTTCTTT. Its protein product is CASSPDIQGTEAFF.

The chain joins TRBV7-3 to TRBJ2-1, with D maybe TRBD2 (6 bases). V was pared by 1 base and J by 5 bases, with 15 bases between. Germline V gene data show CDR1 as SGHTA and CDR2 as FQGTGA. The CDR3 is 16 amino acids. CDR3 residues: CASSLSGGAGNNEQFF. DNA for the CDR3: TGTGCCAGCAGCTTAAGTGGCGGGGCAGGAAACAATGAGCAGTTCTTC.

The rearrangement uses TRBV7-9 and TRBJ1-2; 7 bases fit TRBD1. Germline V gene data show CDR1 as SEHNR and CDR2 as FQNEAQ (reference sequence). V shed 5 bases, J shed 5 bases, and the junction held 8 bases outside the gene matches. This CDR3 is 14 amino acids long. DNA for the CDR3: TGTGCCAGCAGCCTCACGACAGGGAGGTATGGCTACACCTTC. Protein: CASSLTTGRYGYTF. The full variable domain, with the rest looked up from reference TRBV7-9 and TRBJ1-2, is DTGVSQNPRHKITKRGQNVTFRCDPISEHNRLYWYRQTLGQGPEFLTYFQNEAQLEKSRLLSDRFSAERPKGSFSTLEIQRTEQGDSAMYLCASSLTTGRYGYTFGSGTRLTVV.

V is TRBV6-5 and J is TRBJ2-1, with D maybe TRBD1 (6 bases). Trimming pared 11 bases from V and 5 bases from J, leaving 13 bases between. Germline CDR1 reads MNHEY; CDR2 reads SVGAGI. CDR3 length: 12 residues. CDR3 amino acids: CAGGQYNNEQFF. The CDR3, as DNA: TGTGCCGGGGGACAATATAACAATGAGCAGTTCTTC.

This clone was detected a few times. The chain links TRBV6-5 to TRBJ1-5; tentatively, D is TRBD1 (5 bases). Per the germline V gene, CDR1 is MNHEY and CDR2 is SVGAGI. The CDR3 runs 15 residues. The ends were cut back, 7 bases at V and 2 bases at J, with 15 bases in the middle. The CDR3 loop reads CASKVVREGNQPQHF. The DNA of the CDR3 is TGTGCCAGCAAGGTCGTCAGGGAAGGCAATCAGCCCCAGCATTTT.

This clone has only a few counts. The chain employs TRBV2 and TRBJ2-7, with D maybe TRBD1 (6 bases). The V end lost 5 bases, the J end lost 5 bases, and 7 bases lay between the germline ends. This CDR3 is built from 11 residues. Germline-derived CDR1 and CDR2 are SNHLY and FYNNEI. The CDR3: CASSNRDEQYF. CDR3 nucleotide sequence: TGTGCCAGCAGTAACAGGGACGAGCAGTACTTC.

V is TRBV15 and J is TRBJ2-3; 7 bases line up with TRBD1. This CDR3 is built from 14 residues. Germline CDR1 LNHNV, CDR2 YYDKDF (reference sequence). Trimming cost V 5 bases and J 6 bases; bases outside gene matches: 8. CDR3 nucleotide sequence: TGTGCCACCAGCTTTAGACAGGGACCCGATACGCAGTATTTT. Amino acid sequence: CATSFRQGPDTQYF.

In DNA, the CDR3 is TGTGCCAGCAGCCAAGTAAGCCTTTACAGCACCGGGGAGCTGTTTTTT. This sequence encodes CASSQVSLYSTGELFF. The chain recombines TRBV3-1 (or the pseudogene TRBV3-2) with TRBJ2-2; D remains unclear. The germline V gene has CDR1 LGHDT and CDR2 YNNKEL (reference sequence). The CDR3 extends over 16 amino acids. V lost 1 base, J lost 4 bases, and 13 bases lay in between.

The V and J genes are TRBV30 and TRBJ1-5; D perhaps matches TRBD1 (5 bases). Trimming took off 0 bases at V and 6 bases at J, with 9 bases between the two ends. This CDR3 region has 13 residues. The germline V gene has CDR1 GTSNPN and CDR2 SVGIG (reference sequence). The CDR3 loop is CAWSVSGGQPQHF. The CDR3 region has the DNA TGTGCCTGGAGTGTATCCGGGGGTCAGCCCCAGCATTTT.

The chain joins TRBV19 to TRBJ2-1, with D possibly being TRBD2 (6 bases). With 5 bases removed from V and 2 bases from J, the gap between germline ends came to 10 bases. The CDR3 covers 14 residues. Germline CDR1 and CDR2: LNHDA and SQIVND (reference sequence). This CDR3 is CASSSQRAYNEQFF. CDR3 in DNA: TGTGCCAGTAGTTCCCAGCGGGCCTACAATGAGCAGTTCTTC.

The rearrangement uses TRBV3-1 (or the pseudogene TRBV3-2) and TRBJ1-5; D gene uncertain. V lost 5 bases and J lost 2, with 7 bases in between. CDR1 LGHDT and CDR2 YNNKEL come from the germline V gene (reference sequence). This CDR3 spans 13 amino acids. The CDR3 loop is CASSAGGNQPQHF. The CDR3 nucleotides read TGTGCCAGCAGCGCGGGTGGCAATCAGCCCCAGCATTTT.

CDR3 residues: CASSYSFRGRETQYF. The CDR3 DNA follows: TGTGCCAGCAGTTACTCGTTCCGGGGGAGGGAGACCCAGTACTTC. The rearrangement joins TRBV6-2 or TRBV6-3 to TRBJ2-5; possible D gene TRBD2, 6 bases. CDR1 is MNHEY, CDR2 SVGEGT, per germline. V was cut by 0 bases and J by 5 bases, with 13 bases left in between. The CDR3 contains 15 residues.

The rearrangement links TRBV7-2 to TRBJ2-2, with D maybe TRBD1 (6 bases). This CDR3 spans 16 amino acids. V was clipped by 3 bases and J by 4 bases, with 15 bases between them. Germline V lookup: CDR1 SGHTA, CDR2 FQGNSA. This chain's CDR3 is CASSLGWGRITGELFF. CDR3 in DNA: TGTGCCAGCAGCTTGGGATGGGGGCGGATCACCGGGGAGCTGTTTTTT.